Described below is a single T cell receptor (beta chain) sequence and its context. The CDR3 has 15 residues. CDR1 PRHDT and CDR2 FYEKMQ come from the germline V gene (reference sequence). The junction had 6 bases not matched to a gene; V was cut back by 5 bases and J by 6 bases. Produced via immunoSEQ multiplex PCR; TCRdb's table is partial and in-frame only. The sample carries under 450,000 clones, around nine tenths recorded once. This sample is drawn from a study of blood T cell repertoires in COVID-19. The J gene is TRBJ2-1, the V gene TRBV13; TRBD2 aligns across 11 bases. This TCR came from a woman aged 55-75 years with COVID-19, enrolled during active disease. The specimen sequenced was peripheral blood. The CDR3 DNA reads TGTGCCAGCAGCGGGGGGACTAGCGGTTTCAATGAGCAGTTCTTC. Its translation: CASSGGTSGFNEQFF.